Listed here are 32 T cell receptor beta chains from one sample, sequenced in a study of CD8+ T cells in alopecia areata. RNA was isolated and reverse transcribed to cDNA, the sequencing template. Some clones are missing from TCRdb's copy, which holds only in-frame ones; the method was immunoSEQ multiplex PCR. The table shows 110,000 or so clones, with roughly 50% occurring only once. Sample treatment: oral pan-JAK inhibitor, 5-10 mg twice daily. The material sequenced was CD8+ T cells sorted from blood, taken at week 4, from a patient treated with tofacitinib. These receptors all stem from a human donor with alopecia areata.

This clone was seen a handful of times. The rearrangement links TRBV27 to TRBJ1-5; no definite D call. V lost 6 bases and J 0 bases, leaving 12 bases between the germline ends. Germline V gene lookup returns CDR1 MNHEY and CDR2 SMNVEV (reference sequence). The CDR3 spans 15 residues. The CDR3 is CASSDLGYSNQPQHF. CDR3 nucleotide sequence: TGTGCCAGCAGCGACTTAGGCTATAGCAATCAGCCCCAGCATTTT.

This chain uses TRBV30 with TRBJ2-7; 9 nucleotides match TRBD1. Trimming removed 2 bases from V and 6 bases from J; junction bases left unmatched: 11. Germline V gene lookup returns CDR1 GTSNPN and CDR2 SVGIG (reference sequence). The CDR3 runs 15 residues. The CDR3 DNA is TGTGCCTGGAGTAGCGAGGGACAGGGACTCTCCGAGCAGTACTTC. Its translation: CAWSSEGQGLSEQYF.

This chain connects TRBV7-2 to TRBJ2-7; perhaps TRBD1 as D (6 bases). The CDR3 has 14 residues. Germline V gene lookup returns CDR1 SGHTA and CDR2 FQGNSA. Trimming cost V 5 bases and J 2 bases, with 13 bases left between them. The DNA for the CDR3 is TGTGCCAGCAGCCCAACAGGGACCACCTACGAGCAGTACTTC. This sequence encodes CASSPTGTTYEQYF.

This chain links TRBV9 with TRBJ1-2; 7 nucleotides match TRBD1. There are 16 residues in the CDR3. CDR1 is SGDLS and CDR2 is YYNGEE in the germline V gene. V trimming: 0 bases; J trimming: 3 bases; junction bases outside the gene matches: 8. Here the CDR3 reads CASSVGRDSSDYGYTF. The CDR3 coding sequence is TGTGCCAGCAGCGTAGGGAGGGACAGTTCCGACTATGGCTACACCTTC.

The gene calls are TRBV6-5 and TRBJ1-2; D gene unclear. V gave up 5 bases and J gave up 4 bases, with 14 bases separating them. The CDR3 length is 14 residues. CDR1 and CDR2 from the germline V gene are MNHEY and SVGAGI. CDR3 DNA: TGTGCCAGCAGTCCCTCATCCGGGGTCTATGGCTACACCTTC. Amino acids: CASSPSSGVYGYTF.

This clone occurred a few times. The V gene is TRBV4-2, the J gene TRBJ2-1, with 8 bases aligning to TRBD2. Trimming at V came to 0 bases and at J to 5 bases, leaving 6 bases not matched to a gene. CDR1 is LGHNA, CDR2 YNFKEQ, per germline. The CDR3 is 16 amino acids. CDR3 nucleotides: TGTGCCAGCAGCCAAGAGGACGGGGGGGGCCACAATGAGCAGTTCTTC. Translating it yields CASSQEDGGGHNEQFF.

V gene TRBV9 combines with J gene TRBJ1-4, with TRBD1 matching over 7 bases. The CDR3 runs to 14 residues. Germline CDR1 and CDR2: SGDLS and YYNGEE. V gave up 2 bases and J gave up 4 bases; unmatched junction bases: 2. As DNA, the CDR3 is TGTGCCAGCAGCGTCGGGACAGATAATGAAAAACTGTTTTTT. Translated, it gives CASSVGTDNEKLFF.

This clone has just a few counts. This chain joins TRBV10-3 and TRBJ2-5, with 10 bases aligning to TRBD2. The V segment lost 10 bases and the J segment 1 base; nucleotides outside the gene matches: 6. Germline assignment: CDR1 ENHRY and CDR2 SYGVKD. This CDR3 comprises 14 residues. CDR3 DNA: TGTGCCACCGCAGGACTAGCGGTCCAAGAGACCCAGTACTTC. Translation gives CATAGLAVQETQYF.

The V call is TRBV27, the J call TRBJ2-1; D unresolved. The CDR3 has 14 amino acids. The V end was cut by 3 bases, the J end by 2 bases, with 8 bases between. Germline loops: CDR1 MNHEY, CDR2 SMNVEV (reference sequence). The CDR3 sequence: CASSFSRAYNEQFF. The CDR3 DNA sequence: TGTGCCAGCAGTTTCAGTCGGGCCTACAATGAGCAGTTCTTC.

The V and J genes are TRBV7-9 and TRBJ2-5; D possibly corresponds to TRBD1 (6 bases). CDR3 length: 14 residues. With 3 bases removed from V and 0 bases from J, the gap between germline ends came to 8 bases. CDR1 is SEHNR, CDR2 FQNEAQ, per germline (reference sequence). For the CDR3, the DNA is TGTGCCAGCAGCTTTGGACAGAACCAAGAGACCCAGTACTTC. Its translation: CASSFGQNQETQYF. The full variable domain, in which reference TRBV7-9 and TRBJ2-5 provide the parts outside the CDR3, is DTGVSQNPRHKITKRGQNVTFRCDPISEHNRLYWYRQTLGQGPEFLTYFQNEAQLEKSRLLSDRFSAERPKGSFSTLEIQRTEQGDSAMYLCASSFGQNQETQYFGPGTRLLVL.

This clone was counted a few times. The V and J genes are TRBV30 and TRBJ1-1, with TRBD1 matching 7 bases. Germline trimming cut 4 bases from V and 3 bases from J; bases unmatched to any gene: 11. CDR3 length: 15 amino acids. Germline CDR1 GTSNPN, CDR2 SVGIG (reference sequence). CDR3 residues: CAWTTRDRADTEAFF. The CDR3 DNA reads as TGTGCCTGGACCACCCGCGACAGGGCGGACACTGAAGCTTTCTTT.

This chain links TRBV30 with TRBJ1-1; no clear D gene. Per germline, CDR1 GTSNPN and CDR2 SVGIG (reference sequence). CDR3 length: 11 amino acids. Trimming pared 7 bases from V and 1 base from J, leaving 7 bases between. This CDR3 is CASHKNTEAFF. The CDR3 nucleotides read TGTGCCTCGCACAAGAACACTGAAGCTTTCTTT.

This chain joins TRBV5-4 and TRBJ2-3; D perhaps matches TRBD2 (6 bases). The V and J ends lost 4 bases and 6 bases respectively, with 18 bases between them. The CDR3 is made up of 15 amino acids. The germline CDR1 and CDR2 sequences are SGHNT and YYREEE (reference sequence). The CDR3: CASSQARDSRDTQYF. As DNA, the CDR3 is TGTGCCAGCAGCCAAGCCCGGGACTCACGGGATACGCAGTATTTT.

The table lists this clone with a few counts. Here the CDR3 reads CSVAGTGYQETQYF. CDR3 bases: TGCAGCGTTGCCGGGACGGGGTACCAAGAGACCCAGTACTTC. The chain combines TRBV29-1 with TRBJ2-5; tentatively, D is TRBD1 or TRBD2 (5 bases each). V was shortened by 4 bases and J by 0 bases, with 12 bases between the two germline ends. In germline, CDR1 is SQVTM, CDR2 ANQGSEA. The CDR3 is 14 amino acids.

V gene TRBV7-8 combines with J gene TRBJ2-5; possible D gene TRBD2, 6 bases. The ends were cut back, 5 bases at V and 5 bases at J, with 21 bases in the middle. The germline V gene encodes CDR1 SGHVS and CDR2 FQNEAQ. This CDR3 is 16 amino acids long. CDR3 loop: CASSPSSRDLGETQYF. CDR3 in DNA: TGTGCCAGCAGCCCCAGTTCCAGGGACTTGGGTGAGACCCAGTACTTC. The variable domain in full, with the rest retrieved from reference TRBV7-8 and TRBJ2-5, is GAGVSQSPRYKVAKRGQDVALRCDPISGHVSLFWYQQALGQGPEFLTYFQNEAQLDKSGLPSDRFFAERPEGSVSTLKIQRTQQEDSAVYLCASSPSSRDLGETQYFGPGTRLLVL.

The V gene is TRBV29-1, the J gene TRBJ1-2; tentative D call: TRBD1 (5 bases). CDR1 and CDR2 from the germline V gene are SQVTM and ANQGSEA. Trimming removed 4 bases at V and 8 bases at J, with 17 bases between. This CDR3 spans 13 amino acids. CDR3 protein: CSVGRRTWDGYTF. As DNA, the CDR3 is TGCAGCGTTGGTAGACGGACCTGGGACGGCTACACCTTC.

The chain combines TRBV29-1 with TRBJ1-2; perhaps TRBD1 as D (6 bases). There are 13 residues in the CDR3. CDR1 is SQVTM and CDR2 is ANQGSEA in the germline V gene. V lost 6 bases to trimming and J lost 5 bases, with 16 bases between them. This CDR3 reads CSVVLGAFYGYTF. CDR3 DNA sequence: TGCAGCGTAGTCCTGGGGGCTTTTTATGGCTACACCTTC.

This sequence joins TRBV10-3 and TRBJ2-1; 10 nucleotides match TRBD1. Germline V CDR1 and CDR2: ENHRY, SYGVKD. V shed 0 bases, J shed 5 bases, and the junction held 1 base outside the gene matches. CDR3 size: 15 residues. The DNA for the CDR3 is TGTGCCATCAGTGAGTCCGGGACAGGGGACAATGAGCAGTTCTTC. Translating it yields CAISESGTGDNEQFF.

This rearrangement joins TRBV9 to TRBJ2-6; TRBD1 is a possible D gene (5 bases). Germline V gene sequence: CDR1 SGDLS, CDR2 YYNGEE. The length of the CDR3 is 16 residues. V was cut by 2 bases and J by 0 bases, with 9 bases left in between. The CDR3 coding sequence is TGTGCCAGCAGCGTGGACACTTACTCTGGGGCCAACGTCCTGACTTTC. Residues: CASSVDTYSGANVLTF.

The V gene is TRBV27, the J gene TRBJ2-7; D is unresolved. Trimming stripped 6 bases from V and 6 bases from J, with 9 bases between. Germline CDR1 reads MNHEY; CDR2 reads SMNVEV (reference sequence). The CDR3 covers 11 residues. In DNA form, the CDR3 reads TGTGCCAGCAGATCGGGTCTCGAGCAGTACTTC. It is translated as CASRSGLEQYF.

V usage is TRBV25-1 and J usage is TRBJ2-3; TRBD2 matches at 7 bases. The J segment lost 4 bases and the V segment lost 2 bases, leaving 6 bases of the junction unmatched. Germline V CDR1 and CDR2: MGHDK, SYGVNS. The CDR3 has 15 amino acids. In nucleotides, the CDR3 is TGTGCCAGCAGTGAAACGGGGGGAGTCCCAGATACGCAGTATTTT. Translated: CASSETGGVPDTQYF.

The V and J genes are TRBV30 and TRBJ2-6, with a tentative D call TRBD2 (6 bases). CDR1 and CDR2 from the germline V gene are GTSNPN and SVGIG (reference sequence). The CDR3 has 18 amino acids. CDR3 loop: CASGEPGRDSSGANVLTF. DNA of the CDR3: TGTGCTTCTGGGGAACCGGGACGGGACTCCTCTGGGGCCAACGTCCTGACTTTC.

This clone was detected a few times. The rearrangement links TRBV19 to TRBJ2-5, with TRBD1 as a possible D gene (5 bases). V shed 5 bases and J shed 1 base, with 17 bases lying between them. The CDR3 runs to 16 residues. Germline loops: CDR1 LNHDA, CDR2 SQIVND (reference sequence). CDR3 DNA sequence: TGTGCCAGTAGTTCCAGGCAGACAGCCCGCCAAGAGACCCAGTACTTC. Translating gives CASSSRQTARQETQYF.

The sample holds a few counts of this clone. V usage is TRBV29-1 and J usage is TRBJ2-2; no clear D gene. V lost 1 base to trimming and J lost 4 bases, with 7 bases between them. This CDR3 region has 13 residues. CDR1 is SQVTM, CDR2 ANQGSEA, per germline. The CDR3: CSVEVVGTGELFF. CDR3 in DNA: TGCAGCGTTGAAGTCGTAGGCACCGGGGAGCTGTTTTTT.

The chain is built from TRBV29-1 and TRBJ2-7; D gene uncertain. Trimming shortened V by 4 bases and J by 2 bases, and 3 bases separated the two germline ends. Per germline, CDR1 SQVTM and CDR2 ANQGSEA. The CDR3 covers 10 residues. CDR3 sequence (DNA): TGCAGCGTTGGAGCCTACGAGCAGTACTTC. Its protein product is CSVGAYEQYF.

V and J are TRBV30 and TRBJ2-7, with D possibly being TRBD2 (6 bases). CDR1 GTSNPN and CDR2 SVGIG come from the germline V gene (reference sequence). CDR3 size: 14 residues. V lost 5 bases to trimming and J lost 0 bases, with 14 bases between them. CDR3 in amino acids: CAWEGDGSSYEQYF. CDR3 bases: TGTGCCTGGGAGGGAGACGGGAGCTCCTACGAGCAGTACTTC.

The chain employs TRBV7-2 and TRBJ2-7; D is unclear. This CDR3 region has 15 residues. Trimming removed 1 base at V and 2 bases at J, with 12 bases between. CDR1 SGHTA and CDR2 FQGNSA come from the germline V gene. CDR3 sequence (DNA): TGTGCCAGCAGCTTAGTCCCGGGTTTTACCTACGAGCAGTACTTC. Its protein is CASSLVPGFTYEQYF. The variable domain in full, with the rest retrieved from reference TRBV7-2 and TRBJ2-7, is GAGVSQSPSNKVTEKGKDVELRCDPISGHTALYWYRQSLGQGLEFLIYFQGNSAPDKSGLPSDRFSAERTGGSVSTLTIQRTQQEDSAVYLCASSLVPGFTYEQYFGPGTRLTVT.

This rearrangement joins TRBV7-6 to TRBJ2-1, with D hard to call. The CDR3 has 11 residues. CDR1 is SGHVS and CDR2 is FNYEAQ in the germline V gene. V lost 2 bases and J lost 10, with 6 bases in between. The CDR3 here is CASSLTGEQFF. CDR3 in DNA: TGTGCCAGCAGCTTAACGGGCGAGCAGTTCTTC.

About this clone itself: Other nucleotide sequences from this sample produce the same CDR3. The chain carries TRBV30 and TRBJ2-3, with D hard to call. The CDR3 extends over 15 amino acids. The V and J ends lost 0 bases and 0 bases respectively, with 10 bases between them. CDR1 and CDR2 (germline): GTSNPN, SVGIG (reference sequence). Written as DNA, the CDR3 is TGTGCCTGGAGTGTAGGCGGCTCTAGCACAGATACGCAGTATTTT. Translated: CAWSVGGSSTDTQYF.

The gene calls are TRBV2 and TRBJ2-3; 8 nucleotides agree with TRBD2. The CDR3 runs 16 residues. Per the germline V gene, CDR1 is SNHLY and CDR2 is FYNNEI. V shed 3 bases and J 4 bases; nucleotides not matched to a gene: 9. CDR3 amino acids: CASSDPGLEGADTQYF. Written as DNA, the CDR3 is TGTGCCAGCAGTGACCCGGGACTAGAGGGTGCAGATACGCAGTATTTT. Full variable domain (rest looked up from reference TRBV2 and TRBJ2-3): EPEVTQTPSHQVTQMGQEVILRCVPISNHLYFYWYRQILGQKVEFLVSFYNNEISEKSEIFDDQFSVERPDGSNFTLKIRSTKLEDSAMYFCASSDPGLEGADTQYFGPGTRLTVL.

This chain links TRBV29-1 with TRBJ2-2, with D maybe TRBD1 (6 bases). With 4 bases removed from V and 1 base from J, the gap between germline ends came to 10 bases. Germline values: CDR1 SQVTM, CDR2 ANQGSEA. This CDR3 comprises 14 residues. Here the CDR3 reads CSVGRQENTGELFF. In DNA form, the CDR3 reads TGCAGCGTTGGCCGACAGGAGAACACCGGGGAGCTGTTTTTT.

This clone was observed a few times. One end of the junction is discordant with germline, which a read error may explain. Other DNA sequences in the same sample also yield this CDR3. The CDR3 reads CSVEGRADTQYF. DNA for the CDR3: TGCAGCGTGGAAGGGCGGGCAGATACGCAGTATTTT. V is TRBV29-1 and J is TRBJ2-3, with D maybe TRBD2 (5 bases). Germline CDR1 SQVTM, CDR2 ANQGSEA. The CDR3 is made up of 12 amino acids.